The rows below give T cell receptor beta chains drawn from one sample of a study of blood T cell repertoires in COVID-19. Only in-frame clones appear in the TCRdb table, and some are missing; sequencing was by immunoSEQ multiplex PCR. The repertoire holds 190,000 or so clones, with over 75% as singletons. Input material: peripheral blood. The receptors were gathered from a woman at least 80 years old with active or convalescent COVID-19. CDR3s include the opening cysteine and the closing phenylalanine or tryptophan. Fields, in order: J gene, V gene, CDR3 protein.

j_gene: TRBJ1-6
v_gene: TRBV28
CDR3aa: CASSPPGDLDSPLHF

j_gene: TRBJ1-3
v_gene: TRBV7-6
CDR3aa: CASSLGRGAGSGNTIYF

j_gene: TRBJ2-1
v_gene: TRBV7-3
CDR3aa: CASSLSGGAEGYNEQFF

j_gene: TRBJ2-5
v_gene: TRBV3-1/TRBV3-2
CDR3aa: CASSQTRETQYF

j_gene: TRBJ2-1
v_gene: TRBV5-8
CDR3aa: CASSSSGGQNYNEQFF

j_gene: TRBJ1-5
v_gene: TRBV2
CDR3aa: CASRGDREGNQPQHF

j_gene: TRBJ2-1
v_gene: TRBV7-9
CDR3aa: CASSSDMGNEQFF

j_gene: TRBJ2-3
v_gene: TRBV6-4
CDR3aa: CASSRDRVADTQYF

j_gene: TRBJ2-7
v_gene: TRBV5-1
CDR3aa: CASSLMTGGESEQYF

j_gene: TRBJ1-4
v_gene: TRBV2
CDR3aa: CASSGGGTNEKLFF

j_gene: TRBJ2-7
v_gene: TRBV13
CDR3aa: CASSLDLGDYEQYF

j_gene: TRBJ2-7
v_gene: TRBV18
CDR3aa: CASSPSGQGTGEQYF

j_gene: TRBJ1-1
v_gene: TRBV20-1
CDR3aa: CSASFIAMNTEAFF

j_gene: TRBJ1-6
v_gene: TRBV7-9
CDR3aa: CASTQTSRLNSPLHF

j_gene: TRBJ1-3
v_gene: TRBV4-2
CDR3aa: CASSQVGGAGGNTIYF

j_gene: TRBJ2-2
v_gene: TRBV2
CDR3aa: CASGGASFTGELFF

j_gene: TRBJ1-2
v_gene: TRBV9
CDR3aa: CASSVMGQGDYGYTF